This is a list of T cell receptor beta chains from one sample in a study of naive and memory T cell subsets. TCRdb called the 5' RACE reads again in MiXCR, with one record for every CDR3 protein. The sample holds tens of thousands of distinct CDR3 sequences, roughly 4.1% seen once. The receptors were sampled from a male donor in good health. Each CDR3 is given with its conserved first and last residue. Fields, in order: D gene, V gene, J gene, CDR3 length, clone size, CDR3 DNA, CDR3 protein. The D gene is left open where the match is weak. A row's size may be missing; if present it is once, few, many or a size class.

d_gene: -
v_gene: TRBV5-1
j_gene: TRBJ2-1
len: 16
abundance: many
CDR3nt: TGCGCCAGCAGCTTGTTAGGGGTAGACTCCTACAATGAGCAGTTCTTC
CDR3aa: CASSLLGVDSYNEQFF

d_gene: -
v_gene: TRBV20-1
j_gene: TRBJ2-2
len: 13
abundance: many
CDR3nt: TGCAGTGGGAGGGGGGCTGACACCGGGGAGCTGTTTTTT
CDR3aa: CSGRGADTGELFF

d_gene: -
v_gene: TRBV7-2
j_gene: TRBJ1-2
len: 13
abundance: many
CDR3nt: TGTGCCAGCAGCTTAACCAGGGTAGAGGGCTACACCTTC
CDR3aa: CASSLTRVEGYTF

d_gene: -
v_gene: TRBV18
j_gene: TRBJ1-3
len: 15
abundance: -
CDR3nt: TGTGCCAGCTCACCGAACCTGAACTCTGGAAACACCATATATTTT
CDR3aa: CASSPNLNSGNTIYF

d_gene: TRBD1
v_gene: TRBV12-3/TRBV12-4
j_gene: TRBJ1-4
len: 14
abundance: many
CDR3nt: TGTGCCAGCAGTTCTGGGGCCAGGGGGGGAAAACTGTTTTTT
CDR3aa: CASSSGARGGKLFF

d_gene: -
v_gene: TRBV29-1
j_gene: TRBJ2-3
len: 12
abundance: many
CDR3nt: TGCAGCGTTGAAACAGGCACAGATACGCAGTATTTT
CDR3aa: CSVETGTDTQYF

d_gene: TRBD2
v_gene: TRBV5-1
j_gene: TRBJ2-1
len: 16
abundance: many
CDR3nt: TGCGCCAGCAGCCAAACAAGCGGGAGGGGAAACAATGAGCAGTTCTTC
CDR3aa: CASSQTSGRGNNEQFF

d_gene: -
v_gene: TRBV2
j_gene: TRBJ2-1
len: 15
abundance: many
CDR3nt: TGTGCCAGCAGTTCTCTAGCTTTACTCTACAATGAGCAGTTCTTC
CDR3aa: CASSSLALLYNEQFF

d_gene: -
v_gene: TRBV5-5
j_gene: TRBJ2-3
len: 13
abundance: -
CDR3nt: TGTGCCAGCAGCACTACCCCAGCAGATACGCAGTATTTT
CDR3aa: CASSTTPADTQYF

d_gene: -
v_gene: TRBV10-3
j_gene: TRBJ1-5
len: 15
abundance: many
CDR3nt: TGTGCCATCAGCCCGGGCGGGGGACTCAATCAGCCCCAGCATTTT
CDR3aa: CAISPGGGLNQPQHF

d_gene: -
v_gene: TRBV6-5
j_gene: TRBJ2-1
len: 14
abundance: many
CDR3nt: TGTGCCAGCAGGGGAGACCAAAACTACAATGAGCAGTTCTTC
CDR3aa: CASRGDQNYNEQFF

d_gene: -
v_gene: TRBV5-5
j_gene: TRBJ1-2
len: 14
abundance: medium-sized
CDR3nt: TGTGCCAGCAGCCCAGACTCCGGGGGCTATGGCTACACCTTC
CDR3aa: CASSPDSGGYGYTF

d_gene: TRBD1
v_gene: TRBV18
j_gene: TRBJ2-7
len: 12
abundance: many
CDR3nt: TGTGCCAGCTCCTCAGGGGGCTACGAGCAGTACTTC
CDR3aa: CASSSGGYEQYF

d_gene: -
v_gene: TRBV3-1
j_gene: TRBJ1-6
len: 15
abundance: many
CDR3nt: TGTGCCAGCAGCCAAGAGACAGCGCTTAATTCACCCCTCCACTTT
CDR3aa: CASSQETALNSPLHF

d_gene: -
v_gene: TRBV27
j_gene: TRBJ1-1
len: 14
abundance: many
CDR3nt: TGTGCCAGCAGTTACCTACAGGGGAACACTGAAGCTTTCTTT
CDR3aa: CASSYLQGNTEAFF

d_gene: -
v_gene: TRBV11-2
j_gene: TRBJ2-2
len: 12
abundance: medium-sized
CDR3nt: TGTGCCAGCAGGGTGACGCCCGGGGAGCTGTTTTTT
CDR3aa: CASRVTPGELFF

d_gene: -
v_gene: TRBV5-1
j_gene: TRBJ1-1
len: 14
abundance: many
CDR3nt: TGCGCCAGCAGCTTGGTACGGCCAAACACTGAAGCTTTCTTT
CDR3aa: CASSLVRPNTEAFF

d_gene: -
v_gene: TRBV28
j_gene: TRBJ2-7
len: 12
abundance: -
CDR3nt: TGTGCCAGCAGTTTATTGGGATACGAGCAGTACTTC
CDR3aa: CASSLLGYEQYF

d_gene: -
v_gene: TRBV28
j_gene: TRBJ2-7
len: 15
abundance: many
CDR3nt: TGTGCCAGCAGTTTCGGGGAGGCGGAGTACTACGAGCAGTACTTC
CDR3aa: CASSFGEAEYYEQYF

d_gene: TRBD2
v_gene: TRBV14
j_gene: TRBJ2-7
len: 16
abundance: many
CDR3nt: TGTGCCAGCAGCCTAACCATAGCGGGTTCAACCTACGAGCAGTACTTC
CDR3aa: CASSLTIAGSTYEQYF

d_gene: -
v_gene: TRBV5-1
j_gene: TRBJ2-6
len: 16
abundance: many
CDR3nt: TGCGCCAGCAGCTTATTAGGAGACTCTGGGGCCAACGTCCTGACTTTC
CDR3aa: CASSLLGDSGANVLTF

d_gene: TRBD2
v_gene: TRBV30
j_gene: TRBJ2-5
len: 17
abundance: -
CDR3nt: TGTGCCTGGAGTGTCCCGGGACTAGCGGGAGGAAGGCGGGCCCAGTACTTC
CDR3aa: CAWSVPGLAGGRRAQYF

d_gene: -
v_gene: TRBV4-2
j_gene: TRBJ2-7
len: 15
abundance: many
CDR3nt: TGTGCCAGCAGCCAAGAACTTGGGGGGCCCTACGAGCAGTACTTC
CDR3aa: CASSQELGGPYEQYF

d_gene: -
v_gene: TRBV5-4
j_gene: TRBJ2-5
len: 15
abundance: many
CDR3nt: TGTGCCAGCAGCTTGGAGGGACCTCTCCAAGAGACCCAGTACTTC
CDR3aa: CASSLEGPLQETQYF

d_gene: TRBD1
v_gene: TRBV6-5
j_gene: TRBJ2-3
len: 17
abundance: many
CDR3nt: TGTGCCAGCAGTGGACCGGGACAGCAGAGTAGCACAGATACGCAGTATTTT
CDR3aa: CASSGPGQQSSTDTQYF

d_gene: TRBD1
v_gene: TRBV5-3
j_gene: TRBJ2-6
len: 18
abundance: many
CDR3nt: TGTGCCAGAAGCTTAGGGACAGGGGCAAACTCTGGGGCCAACGTCCTGACTTTC
CDR3aa: CARSLGTGANSGANVLTF

d_gene: TRBD2
v_gene: TRBV5-8
j_gene: TRBJ2-1
len: 15
abundance: -
CDR3nt: TGTGCCAGCAGCTTTGTAGCGGGGATTCTATTTGAGCAGTTCTTC
CDR3aa: CASSFVAGILFEQFF

d_gene: -
v_gene: TRBV29-1
j_gene: TRBJ1-5
len: 15
abundance: many
CDR3nt: TGCAGCGTTGTATTTCAGGGTGGACTAAATCAGCCCCAGCATTTT
CDR3aa: CSVVFQGGLNQPQHF

d_gene: TRBD2
v_gene: TRBV30
j_gene: TRBJ2-1
len: 16
abundance: many
CDR3nt: TGTGCCTGGAGTCCCTTAGCGGGAAGCTCCTACAATGAGCAGTTCTTC
CDR3aa: CAWSPLAGSSYNEQFF

d_gene: TRBD1
v_gene: TRBV2
j_gene: TRBJ1-2
len: 14
abundance: many
CDR3nt: TGTGCCAGCAGTCACACAGGGGAAGACTATGGCTACACCTTC
CDR3aa: CASSHTGEDYGYTF

d_gene: -
v_gene: TRBV6-5
j_gene: TRBJ1-5
len: 15
abundance: many
CDR3nt: TGTGCCAGCAGTTACTCTCACCTTAGCAATCAGCCCCAGCATTTT
CDR3aa: CASSYSHLSNQPQHF

d_gene: -
v_gene: TRBV27
j_gene: TRBJ1-5
len: 14
abundance: many
CDR3nt: TGTGCCAGCAGTTTATCAACGGGCCATCAGCCCCAGCATTTT
CDR3aa: CASSLSTGHQPQHF

d_gene: -
v_gene: TRBV5-1
j_gene: TRBJ2-5
len: 13
abundance: many
CDR3nt: TGCGCCAGCAGCGGTGGTGGACAAGAGACCCAGTACTTC
CDR3aa: CASSGGGQETQYF

d_gene: TRBD2
v_gene: TRBV12-3/TRBV12-4
j_gene: TRBJ2-7
len: 16
abundance: many
CDR3nt: TGTGCCAGCAGACTAGCGGGGGGAAACCCAGACTACGAGCAGTACTTC
CDR3aa: CASRLAGGNPDYEQYF

d_gene: TRBD1
v_gene: TRBV27
j_gene: TRBJ1-5
len: 16
abundance: many
CDR3nt: TGTGCCAGCAGTTTAGTGGGACAGATGGGCAATCAGCCCCAGCATTTT
CDR3aa: CASSLVGQMGNQPQHF